These 12 T cell receptor beta chains were all obtained from the same sample, sequenced in a study of OX40 agonist ivuxolimab in advanced cancers. Some clones are missing from TCRdb's copy, which holds only in-frame ones; the method was immunoSEQ multiplex PCR. The data contain 50,000 or so clones, about four fifths of them singletons. Sequences were derived from CD4+ or CD8+ T cells sorted from blood, sampled in a trial of the OX40 agonist ivuxolimab. These receptors were taken from an adult with an advanced solid tumor such as melanoma, head and neck, liver or kidney cancer.

This clone was counted between two and nine times. J is TRBJ2-7 and V is TRBV29-1; D ambiguous. Trimming took 2 bases from V and 0 from J, leaving 8 bases between them. The length of the CDR3 is 13 residues. Germline V gene lookup returns CDR1 SQVTM and CDR2 ANQGSEA. CDR3 nucleotides: TGCAGCGTTGAAAACCCAGCCTCCTACGAGCAGTACTTC. Translation gives CSVENPASYEQYF.

The chain combines TRBV18 with TRBJ2-5, with D hard to call. This CDR3 comprises 14 residues. The V and J ends lost 2 bases and 5 bases respectively, with 12 bases between them. CDR1 is KGHSH, CDR2 LQKENI, per germline. This CDR3 is CASSPGRQPETQYF. DNA of the CDR3: TGTGCCAGCTCACCAGGACGCCAGCCCGAGACCCAGTACTTC. Full variable domain (rest looked up from reference TRBV18 and TRBJ2-5): NAGVMQNPRHLVRRRGQEARLRCSPMKGHSHVYWYRQLPEEGLKFMVYLQKENIIDESGMPKERFSAEFPKEGPSILRIQQVVRGDSAAYFCASSPGRQPETQYFGPGTRLLVL.

CDR3 nucleotides: TGCGCCAGCAGCCCTCGGCTAGCGGGAGATGGCGGTGAGCAGTTCTTC. Its translation: CASSPRLAGDGGEQFF. The chain has TRBV5-1 and TRBJ2-1; TRBD2 matches at 10 bases. The V gene's germline CDR1 is SGHRS and CDR2 YFSETQ. V was pared by 4 bases and J by 9 bases, with 13 bases of the junction left unmatched. There are 16 residues in the CDR3.

Only a few counts were recorded for this clone. The genes are TRBV7-3 and TRBJ2-3; 8 nucleotides agree with TRBD2. There are 13 residues in the CDR3. The junction had 5 bases not matched to a gene; V was cut back by 7 bases and J by 5 bases. Looked up from germline, CDR1 is SGHTA and CDR2 is FQGTGA. CDR3 nucleotides: TGTGCCAGCAACGGGGGGGCCGGAGATACGCAGTATTTT. This translates into CASNGGAGDTQYF.

This clone was picked up a small number of times. The rearrangement joins TRBV7-2 to TRBJ2-5; 9 bases line up with TRBD2. Germline loops: CDR1 SGHTA, CDR2 FQGNSA. Trimming at V came to 5 bases and at J to 5 bases, leaving 9 bases not matched to a gene. This CDR3 is built from 15 residues. DNA of the CDR3: TGTGCCAGCAGCCTCAATAGCGGGAGAGGTGAGACCCAGTACTTC. This encodes CASSLNSGRGETQYF.

V gene TRBV6-5 combines with J gene TRBJ1-3; D is unclear. V was shortened by 0 bases and J by 4 bases, with 7 bases between the two germline ends. Germline CDR1 reads MNHEY; CDR2 reads SVGAGI. The length of the CDR3 is 14 residues. The CDR3 loop reads CASSYSRVGNTIYF. CDR3 nucleotides: TGTGCCAGCAGTTACTCGCGGGTCGGAAACACCATATATTTT.

The V gene is TRBV6-5, the J gene TRBJ2-7; 9 bases align to TRBD1. The germline V gene encodes CDR1 MNHEY and CDR2 SVGAGI. The CDR3 covers 14 residues. The ends lost 5 bases at V and 4 bases at J; junction bases unmatched: 6. In nucleotides, the CDR3 is TGTGCCAGCAGTGAACAGGGGGCCGTGTACGAGCAGTACTTC. Its protein is CASSEQGAVYEQYF.

The J gene is TRBJ2-7, the V gene TRBV7-2, with D possibly being TRBD2 (6 bases). V was shortened by 5 bases and J by 0 bases, with 14 bases between the two germline ends. CDR1 and CDR2 (germline): SGHTA, FQGNSA. The CDR3 runs to 15 residues. The CDR3: CASSQGDGSSYEQYF. The DNA for the CDR3 is TGTGCCAGCAGCCAGGGTGACGGGAGCTCCTACGAGCAGTACTTC.

The chain combines TRBV9 with TRBJ1-5; D not certain. In germline, CDR1 is SGDLS, CDR2 YYNGEE. V shed 2 bases and J shed 3 bases, with 12 bases lying between them. This CDR3 spans 15 amino acids. CDR3 sequence reads: CASSVGLDDNQPQHF. Written as DNA, the CDR3 is TGTGCCAGCAGCGTCGGTCTAGACGACAATCAGCCCCAGCATTTT.

The J gene is TRBJ2-1, the V gene TRBV5-8; D may be TRBD2 (6 bases). The V gene lost 0 bases and the J gene lost 7 bases, with 17 bases spanning the gap. The CDR3 is 16 amino acids. CDR1 is SGHTS and CDR2 is YDEGEE in the germline V gene. This CDR3 is CASSLEGLAISNEQFF. The DNA of the CDR3 is TGTGCCAGCAGCTTGGAGGGTCTAGCGATAAGTAATGAGCAGTTCTTC.

The genes are TRBV5-1 and TRBJ2-4; no clear D gene. Germline V gene sequence: CDR1 SGHRS, CDR2 YFSETQ. Trimming removed 0 bases at V and 0 bases at J, with 16 bases between. The CDR3 is 18 amino acids. CDR3 sequence (DNA): TGCGCCAGCAGCTTGGACTGGAAACAGACACTAGCCAAAAACATTCAGTACTTC. Residues: CASSLDWKQTLAKNIQYF.

This clone was observed once. The genes are TRBV11-2 and TRBJ2-2; D gene unclear. V was cut by 5 bases and J by 5 bases, with 9 bases left in between. This CDR3 is built from 13 residues. Germline V gene sequence: CDR1 SGHAT, CDR2 FQNNGV. The CDR3 loop reads CASSPGRTGELFF. The CDR3 nucleotides read TGTGCCAGCAGCCCTGGACGGACCGGGGAGCTGTTTTTT.